Detailed here is one T cell receptor beta chain. Germline lookup yields CDR1 SEHNR and CDR2 FQNEAQ (reference sequence). J gave up 4 bases and V 5 bases, and 6 bases lay outside the gene matches. The CDR3 runs to 14 residues. The data were obtained in a study of sequential checkpoint blockade in melanoma. In the study overall: Maintenance nivolumab came after either treatment sequence.

Treatment noted: randomized to nivolumab then ipilimumab (arm A) or the reverse (arm B). None of the patients previously received DNA-damaging chemotherapy. Live CD3+CD8+ CD19− CD56− cells were sorted from PBMCs. TCRdb's table, derived via immunoSEQ multiplex PCR, lists solely in-frame clones and lacks some. The top ten clones hold 11% of a sample with under 25,000 clones, more than 75% of them seen once. The clonotype originates from a human donor with melanoma. V and J are TRBV7-9 and TRBJ1-1; 8 bases align to TRBD1. The input for sequencing was CD8+ T cells sorted from blood (inferred from file names), taken from a patient given nivolumab and ipilimumab in sequence. The CDR3 DNA is TGTGCCAGCAGCCCTCCGACAGGGGTCACTGAAGCTTTCTTT. Translating gives CASSPPTGVTEAFF.